Shown below are 9 T cell receptor beta chains from a single sample sequenced in a study of tumour-infiltrating T cells in Burkitt lymphoma (TCRdb year 2020). Library preparation used the immunoSEQ multiplex PCR assay. TCRdb retrieved this table from immuneACCESS and kept in-frame rearrangements only. Not all clones are present; in checked studies, unresolved V genes account for under half, and no reason is known for the remainder. The sample table lists about 2,800 clones, 76% of them with a count of one. The ten largest make up around an eighth of the sample. Sequencing was done on a sample of tumor tissue. The origin of the receptors is a human donor with diffuse large B-cell lymphoma.

The CDR3 loop reads CASSSSGDSGNTIYF. Written as DNA, the CDR3 is TGCGCCAGCAGCTCCTCAGGGGACTCTGGAAACACCATATATTTT. The chain has TRBV5-1 and TRBJ1-3, with D perhaps TRBD1 (6 bases). Germline CDR1 reads SGHRS; CDR2 reads YFSETQ. The CDR3 sequence is 15 residues long. Deletions cut 3 bases from V and 0 bases from J, with 10 bases between.

This chain connects TRBV4-2 to TRBJ2-7, with D perhaps TRBD2 (6 bases). The germline V and J ends were trimmed by 0 bases and 2 bases, with 11 bases remaining between them. The CDR3 totals 15 residues. The germline CDR1 and CDR2 sequences are LGHNA and YNFKEQ. CDR3 bases: TGTGCCAGCAGCCAAGATAGCGGAGCCCCCTACGAGCAGTACTTC. Translating gives CASSQDSGAPYEQYF.

The chain combines TRBV21-1 with TRBJ2-3; TRBD2 is the table's D call and was not checked against the DNA. TRBV21-1 is classified as a pseudogene. The CDR3 totals 18 residues. CDR3 in amino acids: CASSKLRRASKFTDTQYF. The CDR3 DNA is TGTGCCAGCAGCAAACTTAGGCGTGCTAGCAAGTTCACAGATACGCAGTATTTT.

This chain joins TRBV5-1 and TRBJ1-5, with a tentative D call TRBD1 (6 bases). The V end was cut by 4 bases, the J end by 2 bases, with 13 bases between. This CDR3 contains 15 residues. Per germline, CDR1 SGHRS and CDR2 YFSETQ. The CDR3 is CASSPTGMGNQPQHF. The CDR3 DNA sequence: TGCGCCAGCAGCCCCACAGGGATGGGCAATCAGCCCCAGCATTTT.

This clone is large. The gene calls are TRBV11-3 and TRBJ2-1; no clear D. Trimming took off 5 bases at V and 2 bases at J, with 7 bases between the two ends. This CDR3 spans 13 amino acids. CDR1 SGHNT and CDR2 YENEEA come from the germline V gene. CDR3 DNA: TGTGCCAGCAGCCTGGTTCCCTACAATGAGCAGTTCTTC. Protein product: CASSLVPYNEQFF.

The J gene is TRBJ2-2, the V gene TRBV7-2; D gene unclear. This CDR3 has 8 residues. CDR1 is SGHTA and CDR2 is FQGNSA in the germline V gene. The CDR3 DNA sequence: TGTGACCCAGGGGAGCTGTTTTTT. Amino acids: CDPGELFF.

The chain couples TRBV5-4 to TRBJ2-7; 7 nucleotides align to TRBD2. The CDR3 loop spans 15 amino acids. Germline loops: CDR1 SGHNT, CDR2 YYREEE (reference sequence). V was clipped by 1 base and J by 6 bases; unmatched bases: 10. The CDR3 region is CASSLTAGAGREQYF. The DNA for the CDR3 is TGTGCCAGCAGCTTGACGGCGGGAGCGGGGCGCGAGCAGTACTTC.

The gene calls are TRBV20-1 and TRBJ1-2; D is ambiguous. Deletions cut 0 bases from V and 8 bases from J, with 4 bases between. The length of the CDR3 is 10 residues. Germline lookup yields CDR1 DFQATT and CDR2 SNEGSKA (reference sequence). CDR3 protein: CSARDQGYTF. The CDR3 nucleotides are TGCAGTGCTAGAGATCAAGGCTACACCTTC.

This rearrangement joins TRBV5-1 to TRBJ1-1; D ambiguous. The germline gives CDR1 SGHRS, CDR2 YFSETQ. This CDR3 has 14 amino acids. Trimming removed 0 bases at V and 2 bases at J, with 8 bases between. In nucleotides, the CDR3 is TGCGCCAGCAGCTTGGAGACGGCAAACACTGAAGCTTTCTTT. Protein sequence: CASSLETANTEAFF.